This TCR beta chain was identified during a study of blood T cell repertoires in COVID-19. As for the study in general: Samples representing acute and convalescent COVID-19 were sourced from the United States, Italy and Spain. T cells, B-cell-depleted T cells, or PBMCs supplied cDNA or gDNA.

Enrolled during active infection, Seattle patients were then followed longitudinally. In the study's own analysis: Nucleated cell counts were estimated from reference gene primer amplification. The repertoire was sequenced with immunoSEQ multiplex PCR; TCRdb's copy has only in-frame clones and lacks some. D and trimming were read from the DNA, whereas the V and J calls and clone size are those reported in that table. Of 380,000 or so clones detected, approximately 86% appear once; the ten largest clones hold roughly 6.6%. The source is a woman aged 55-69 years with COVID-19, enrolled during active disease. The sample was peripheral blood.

The CDR3 nucleotides are TGTGCCAGCTCACCCGCATTTTGGGGACAGGGGGCCCCCAATTCACCCCTCCACTTT. This encodes CASSPAFWGQGAPNSPLHF. This chain connects TRBV18 to TRBJ1-6; TRBD1 aligns across 12 bases. The CDR3 covers 19 residues. The trim removed 3 bases at V and 7 bases at J, leaving 13 bases unmatched. Germline CDR1 reads KGHSH; CDR2 reads LQKENI. The complete variable domain, with remaining parts taken from reference TRBV18 and TRBJ1-6, reads NAGVMQNPRHLVRRRGQEARLRCSPMKGHSHVYWYRQLPEEGLKFMVYLQKENIIDESGMPKERFSAEFPKEGPSILRIQQVVRGDSAAYFCASSPAFWGQGAPNSPLHFGNGTRLTVT.